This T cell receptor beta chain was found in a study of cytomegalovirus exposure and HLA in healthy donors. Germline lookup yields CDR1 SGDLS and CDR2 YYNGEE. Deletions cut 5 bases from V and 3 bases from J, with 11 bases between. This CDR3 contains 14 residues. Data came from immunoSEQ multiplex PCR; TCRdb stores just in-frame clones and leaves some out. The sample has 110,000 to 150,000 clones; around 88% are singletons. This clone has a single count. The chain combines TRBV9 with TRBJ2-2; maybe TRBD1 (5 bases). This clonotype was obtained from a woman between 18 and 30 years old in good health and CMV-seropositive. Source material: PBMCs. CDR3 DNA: TGTGCCAGCAGAGGCCCCAGGGACACCGGGGAGCTGTTTTTT. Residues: CASRGPRDTGELFF.